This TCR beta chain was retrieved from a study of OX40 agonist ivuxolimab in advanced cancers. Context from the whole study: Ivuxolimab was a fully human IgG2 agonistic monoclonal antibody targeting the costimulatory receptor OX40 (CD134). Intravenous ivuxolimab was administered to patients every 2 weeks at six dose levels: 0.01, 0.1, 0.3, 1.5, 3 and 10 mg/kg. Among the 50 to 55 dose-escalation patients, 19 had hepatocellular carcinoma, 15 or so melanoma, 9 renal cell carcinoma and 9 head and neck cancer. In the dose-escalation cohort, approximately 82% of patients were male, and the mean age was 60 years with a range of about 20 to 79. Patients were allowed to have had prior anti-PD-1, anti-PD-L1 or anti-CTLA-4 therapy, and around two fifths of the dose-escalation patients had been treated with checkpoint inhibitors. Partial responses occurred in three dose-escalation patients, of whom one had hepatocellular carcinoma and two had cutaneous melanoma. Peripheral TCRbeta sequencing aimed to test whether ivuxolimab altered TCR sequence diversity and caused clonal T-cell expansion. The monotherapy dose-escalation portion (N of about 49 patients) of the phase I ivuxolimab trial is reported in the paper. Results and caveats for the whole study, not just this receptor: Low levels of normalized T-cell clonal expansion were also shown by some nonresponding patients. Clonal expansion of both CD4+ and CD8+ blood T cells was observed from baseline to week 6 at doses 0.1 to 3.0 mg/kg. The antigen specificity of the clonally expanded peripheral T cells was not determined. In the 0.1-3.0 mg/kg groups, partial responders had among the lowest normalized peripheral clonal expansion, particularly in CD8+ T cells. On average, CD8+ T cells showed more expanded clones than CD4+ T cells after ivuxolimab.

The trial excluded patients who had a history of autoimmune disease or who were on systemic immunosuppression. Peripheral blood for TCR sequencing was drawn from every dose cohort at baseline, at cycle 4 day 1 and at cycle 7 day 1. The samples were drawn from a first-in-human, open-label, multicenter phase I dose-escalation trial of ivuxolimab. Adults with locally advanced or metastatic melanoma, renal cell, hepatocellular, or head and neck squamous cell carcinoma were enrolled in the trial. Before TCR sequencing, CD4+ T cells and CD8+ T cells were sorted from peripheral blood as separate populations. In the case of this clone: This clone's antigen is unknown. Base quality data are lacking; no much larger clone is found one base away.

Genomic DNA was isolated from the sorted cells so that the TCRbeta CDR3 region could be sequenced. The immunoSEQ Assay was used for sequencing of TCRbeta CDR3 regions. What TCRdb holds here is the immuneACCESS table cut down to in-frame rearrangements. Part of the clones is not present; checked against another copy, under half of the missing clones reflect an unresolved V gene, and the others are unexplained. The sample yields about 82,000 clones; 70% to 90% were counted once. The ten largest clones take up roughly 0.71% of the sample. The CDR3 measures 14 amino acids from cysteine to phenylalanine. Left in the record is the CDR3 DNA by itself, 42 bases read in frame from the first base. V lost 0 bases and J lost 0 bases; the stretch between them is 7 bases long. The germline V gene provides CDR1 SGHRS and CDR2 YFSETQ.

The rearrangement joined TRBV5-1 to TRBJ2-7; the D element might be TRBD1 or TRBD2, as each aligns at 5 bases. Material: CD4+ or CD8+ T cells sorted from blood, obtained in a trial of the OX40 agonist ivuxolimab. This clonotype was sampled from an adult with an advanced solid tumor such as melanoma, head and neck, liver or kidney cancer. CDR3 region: CASSLGGDSYEQYF. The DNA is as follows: TGCGCCAGCAGCTTGGGAGGGGACTCCTACGAGCAGTACTTC.